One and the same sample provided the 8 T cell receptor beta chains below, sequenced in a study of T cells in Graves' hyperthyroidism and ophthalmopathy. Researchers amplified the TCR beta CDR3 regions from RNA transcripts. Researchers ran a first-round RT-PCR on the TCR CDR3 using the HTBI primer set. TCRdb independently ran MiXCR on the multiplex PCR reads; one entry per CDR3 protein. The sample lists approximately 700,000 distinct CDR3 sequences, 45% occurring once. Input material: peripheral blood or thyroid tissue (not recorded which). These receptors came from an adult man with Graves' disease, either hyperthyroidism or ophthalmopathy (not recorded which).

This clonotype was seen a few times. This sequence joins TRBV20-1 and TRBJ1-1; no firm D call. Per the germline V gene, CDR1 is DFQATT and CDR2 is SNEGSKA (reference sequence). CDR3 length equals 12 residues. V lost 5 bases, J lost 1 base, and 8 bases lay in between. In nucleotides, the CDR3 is TGCAGTGCTTTTAGTGGGAACACTGAAGCTTTCTTT. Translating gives CSAFSGNTEAFF.

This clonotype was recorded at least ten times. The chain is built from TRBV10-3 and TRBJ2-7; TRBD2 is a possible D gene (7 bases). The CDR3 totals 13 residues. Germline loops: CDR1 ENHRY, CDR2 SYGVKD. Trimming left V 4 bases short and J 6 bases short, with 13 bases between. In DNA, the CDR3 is TGTGCCATCAGTGTGGGGGGGCCTAGCGAGCAGTACTTC. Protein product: CAISVGGPSEQYF.

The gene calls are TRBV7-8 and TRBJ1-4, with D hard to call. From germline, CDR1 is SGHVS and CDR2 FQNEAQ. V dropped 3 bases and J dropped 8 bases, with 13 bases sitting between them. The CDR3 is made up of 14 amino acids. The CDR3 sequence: CASSFGRRGEKLFF. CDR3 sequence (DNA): TGTGCCAGCAGCTTTGGAAGGAGAGGAGAAAAACTGTTTTTT.

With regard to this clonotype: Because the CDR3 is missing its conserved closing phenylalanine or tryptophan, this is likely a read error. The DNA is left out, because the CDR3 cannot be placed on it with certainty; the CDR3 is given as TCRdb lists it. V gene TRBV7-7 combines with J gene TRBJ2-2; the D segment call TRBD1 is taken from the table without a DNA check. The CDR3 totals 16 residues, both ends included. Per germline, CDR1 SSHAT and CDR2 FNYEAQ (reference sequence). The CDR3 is CASSPGTGTNTGELCA.

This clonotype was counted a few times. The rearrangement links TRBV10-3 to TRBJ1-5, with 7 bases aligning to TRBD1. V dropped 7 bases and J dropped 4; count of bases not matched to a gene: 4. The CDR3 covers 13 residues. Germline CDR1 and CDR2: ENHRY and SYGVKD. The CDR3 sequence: CAIKQGPNQPQHF. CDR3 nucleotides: TGTGCCATCAAACAGGGGCCTAATCAGCCCCAGCATTTT.

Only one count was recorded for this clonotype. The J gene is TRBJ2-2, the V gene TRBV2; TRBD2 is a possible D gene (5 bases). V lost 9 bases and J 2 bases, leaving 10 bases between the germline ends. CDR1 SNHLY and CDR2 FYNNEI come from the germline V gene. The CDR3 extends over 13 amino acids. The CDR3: CARQTGNTGELFF. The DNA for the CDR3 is TGTGCCAGACAGACGGGAAACACCGGGGAGCTGTTTTTT.

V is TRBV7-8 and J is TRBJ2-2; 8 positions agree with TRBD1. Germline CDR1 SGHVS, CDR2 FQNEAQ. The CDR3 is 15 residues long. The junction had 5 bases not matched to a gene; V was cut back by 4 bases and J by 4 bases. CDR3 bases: TGTGCCAGCAGCTGGGGACAGGACGGCACCGGGGAGCTGTTTTTT. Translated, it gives CASSWGQDGTGELFF.

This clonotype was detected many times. The DNA for the CDR3 is TGTGCCAGCAGTGTCCAGACAGGGTTTGGCTACACCTTC. Translation gives CASSVQTGFGYTF. The chain has TRBV12-3 or TRBV12-4 and TRBJ1-2; 7 bases align to TRBD1. With V trimmed by 5 bases and J by 7 bases, 7 bases remained unmatched. This CDR3 is 13 amino acids long.